A single sample is the source of the 20 T cell receptor beta chains below, sequenced in a study of naive and memory T cell subsets. Both TRBC1 and TRBC2 were covered by a beta constant-region primer of two equimolar oligonucleotides. Each CDR3 protein is one row after TCRdb ran MiXCR on the UMI-ligation and nested PCR reads. The data contain roughly 98,000 distinct CDR3 sequences, 7% of them singletons. The sample consisted of central memory CD4+ T cells from blood. The receptors stem from a human donor in good health.

Ten or more counts support this clonotype. The chain carries TRBV19 and TRBJ1-4; 10 bases fit TRBD1. Germline V CDR1 and CDR2: LNHDA, SQIVND (reference sequence). The CDR3 totals 14 residues. Trimming took 7 bases from V and 7 from J; bases not matched to a gene: 6. This chain's CDR3 is CASTRDRGSEKLFF. The CDR3 DNA sequence: TGTGCCAGTACCCGGGACAGGGGAAGTGAAAAACTGTTTTTT.

This clonotype was observed many times. This chain joins TRBV7-9 and TRBJ1-6; no reliable D call. CDR1 is SEHNR, CDR2 FQNEAQ, per germline (reference sequence). This CDR3 region has 11 residues. Trimming took 5 bases from V and 7 from J, leaving 3 bases between them. The CDR3 DNA sequence: TGTGCCAGCAGCCGAAATTCACCCCTCCACTTT. Amino acid sequence: CASSRNSPLHF.

This clonotype was found many times. The junction departs from germline at one end; a sequencing error may be responsible. The CDR3 DNA sequence: TGTGCCAGCAGTTCGTACCGGTCCTTGGATTTT. Translating gives CASSSYRSLDF. The chain links TRBV6-2 or TRBV6-3 to TRBJ1-5, with D unclear. The CDR3 contains 11 residues. CDR1 MNHEY and CDR2 SVGEGT come from the germline V gene.

A note on this clonotype: It may be a read error: a sequence one base away is much more abundant. This chain uses TRBV27 with TRBJ1-1; 8 bases match TRBD1. After removal of 2 bases from V and 3 bases from J, the junction contained 8 bases not matched to a gene. The CDR3 extends over 16 amino acids. CDR1 is MNHEY, CDR2 SMNVEV, per germline (reference sequence). As DNA, the CDR3 is TGTGCCAGCAGTTTAGGAGTCCAGGGGGCGGACACTGAAGCTTTCTTT. Protein product: CASSLGVQGADTEAFF.

This clonotype was found many times. The chain couples TRBV7-6 to TRBJ2-5; D gene uncertain. This CDR3 comprises 14 residues. Germline V CDR1 and CDR2: SGHVS, FNYEAQ. V gave up 6 bases and J gave up 1 base, with 12 bases separating them. The CDR3: CASSHGPLQETQYF. CDR3 DNA: TGTGCCAGCAGTCACGGACCCCTCCAAGAGACCCAGTACTTC.

The chain carries TRBV18 and TRBJ1-1; D might be TRBD1 (6 bases). This CDR3 region has 14 residues. V lost 8 bases to trimming and J lost 4 bases, with 17 bases between them. Per germline, CDR1 KGHSH and CDR2 LQKENI. The chain's CDR3 is CASLRGGEGTEAFF. The CDR3 bases are TGTGCCAGCCTAAGGGGGGGAGAGGGCACTGAAGCTTTCTTT.

This clonotype was found many times. The genes are TRBV10-3 and TRBJ1-1; possible D gene TRBD1, 5 bases. The CDR3 runs to 13 residues. CDR1 and CDR2 (germline): ENHRY, SYGVKD. The V end lost 10 bases, the J end lost 4 bases, and 16 bases lay between the germline ends. CDR3 in DNA: TGTGCCAACCTCAGGACACCCGGCACTGAAGCTTTCTTT. It specifies CANLRTPGTEAFF.

This clonotype has a count of ten or more. J is TRBJ1-4 and V is TRBV14; 8 bases are a match to TRBD1. In germline, CDR1 is SGHDN, CDR2 FVKESK. The CDR3 spans 18 residues. The J segment lost 2 bases and the V segment lost 2 bases, leaving 10 bases of the junction unmatched. CDR3: CASSQRTTNRGTNEKLFF. CDR3 DNA: TGTGCCAGCAGCCAAAGAACAACTAACAGGGGGACTAATGAAAAACTGTTTTTT.

This clonotype has a handful of counts. The CDR3 nucleotides read TGTGCCAGCAGCTTAGGCTGGGGGGGTTTGATGGGGGCCAACGTCCTGACTTTC. Protein: CASSLGWGGLMGANVLTF. The chain has TRBV7-9 and TRBJ2-6; 7 bases agree with TRBD2. Germline assignment: CDR1 SEHNR and CDR2 FQNEAQ (reference sequence). This CDR3 is 18 amino acids long. Losses at the gene ends were 1 base for V and 4 bases for J; bases not matched to a gene: 10.

The sample holds many counts of this clonotype. The chain recombines TRBV7-9 with TRBJ1-1; perhaps TRBD1 as D (6 bases). Trimming stripped 3 bases from V and 5 bases from J, with 16 bases between. CDR1 and CDR2 (germline): SEHNR, FQNEAQ (reference sequence). This CDR3 is 15 amino acids long. The DNA of the CDR3 is TGTGCCAGCAGCTTGGGGGCGGGCAGCTGGACTGAAGCTTTCTTT. It is translated as CASSLGAGSWTEAFF.

The chain employs TRBV3-1 and TRBJ1-3; no clear D gene. V was shortened by 1 base and J by 1 base, with 8 bases between the two germline ends. The CDR3 has 15 amino acids. Germline V lookup: CDR1 LGHDT, CDR2 YNNKEL (reference sequence). The CDR3: CASSQVARSGNTIYF. CDR3 coding DNA: TGTGCCAGCAGCCAAGTCGCGCGTTCTGGAAACACCATATATTTT.

This clonotype came up many times. V is TRBV4-3 and J is TRBJ2-7, with D hard to call. CDR1 LGHNA and CDR2 YSLEER come from the germline V gene. This CDR3 has 15 amino acids. V gave up 0 bases and J gave up 2 bases, with 11 bases separating them. The CDR3 DNA sequence: TGCGCCAGCAGCCAAGAATGGCCGTTTCCCTACGAGCAGTACTTC. Translation: CASSQEWPFPYEQYF.

This clonotype was seen ten or more times. The chain combines TRBV7-2 with TRBJ2-2, with TRBD2 as a possible D gene (6 bases). The CDR3 covers 14 residues. From germline, CDR1 is SGHTA and CDR2 FQGNSA. V was trimmed by 8 bases and J by 7 bases, leaving 17 bases between them. CDR3 sequence reads: CASHPGGRVGELFF. The CDR3 DNA sequence: TGTGCCAGCCACCCCGGAGGGCGGGTCGGGGAGCTGTTTTTT.

V gene TRBV7-2 combines with J gene TRBJ2-7; D may be TRBD1 (6 bases). CDR3 length equals 13 residues. The germline gives CDR1 SGHTA, CDR2 FQGNSA. Trimming shortened V by 5 bases and J by 3 bases, and 11 bases separated the two germline ends. The CDR3 DNA follows: TGTGCCAGCAGCCGACAGGCCTTCTACGAGCAGTACTTC. It encodes CASSRQAFYEQYF. Based on the CDR3 plus reference TRBV7-2 and TRBJ2-7, the full variable domain is GAGVSQSPSNKVTEKGKDVELRCDPISGHTALYWYRQSLGQGLEFLIYFQGNSAPDKSGLPSDRFSAERTGGSVSTLTIQRTQQEDSAVYLCASSRQAFYEQYFGPGTRLTVT.

This clonotype was counted a few times. The chain couples TRBV7-9 to TRBJ2-2; 7 positions agree with TRBD2. This CDR3 has 15 amino acids. With V trimmed by 4 bases and J by 1 base, 3 bases remained unmatched. Germline assignment: CDR1 SEHNR and CDR2 FQNEAQ (reference sequence). The CDR3 region has the DNA TGTGCCAGCAGCTCCAAGCGGGAGAACACCGGGGAGCTGTTTTTT. It specifies CASSSKRENTGELFF.

A few counts support this clonotype. The chain recombines TRBV12-3 or TRBV12-4 with TRBJ1-2, with D perhaps TRBD1 (6 bases). V lost 5 bases and J 8 bases, leaving 12 bases between the germline ends. This CDR3 region has 12 residues. The CDR3 is CASSGGRGGYTF. The CDR3, as DNA: TGTGCCAGCAGTGGGGGCCGGGGAGGCTACACCTTC.

J is TRBJ2-5 and V is TRBV12-3 or TRBV12-4, with D possibly matching TRBD2 (5 bases). V was pared by 6 bases and J by 1 base, with 9 bases between. The CDR3 has 13 residues. The CDR3 is CASSSRGQETQYF. The CDR3 nucleotides read TGTGCCAGCAGCTCCCGGGGCCAAGAGACCCAGTACTTC.

This clonotype was counted many times. V usage is TRBV6-5 and J usage is TRBJ2-2; 7 bases are a match to TRBD1. The CDR3 contains 16 residues. CDR1 and CDR2 (germline): MNHEY, SVGAGI. With V trimmed by 0 bases and J by 4 bases, 5 bases remained unmatched. The DNA of the CDR3 is TGTGCCAGCAGTTACTCGAGGGGACAGCCCACCGGGGAGCTGTTTTTT. Translation gives CASSYSRGQPTGELFF.

This clonotype occurred many times. The chain has TRBV3-1 and TRBJ2-1; TRBD2 matches at 7 bases. CDR3 length equals 15 residues. The germline CDR1 and CDR2 sequences are LGHDT and YNNKEL (reference sequence). J was trimmed by 4 bases and V by 4 bases; bases with no gene match: 7. The chain's CDR3 is CASSRRASGYNEQFF. For the CDR3, the DNA is TGTGCCAGCAGCCGCCGGGCTAGCGGTTACAATGAGCAGTTCTTC.

This clonotype appeared many times. The chain recombines TRBV7-2 with TRBJ1-1; D is undetermined. Per germline, CDR1 SGHTA and CDR2 FQGNSA. Trimming removed 3 bases from V and 9 bases from J, with 8 bases in between. CDR3 length: 11 amino acids. CDR3 residues: CASSLSHKAFF. The CDR3 region has the DNA TGTGCCAGCAGCTTGAGTCATAAAGCTTTCTTT. The variable domain in full, completed from reference TRBV7-2 and TRBJ1-1, reads GAGVSQSPSNKVTEKGKDVELRCDPISGHTALYWYRQSLGQGLEFLIYFQGNSAPDKSGLPSDRFSAERTGGSVSTLTIQRTQQEDSAVYLCASSLSHKAFFGQGTRLTVV.